These 15 T cell receptor beta chains originate from one sample sequenced in a study of T-cell memory formation after mild COVID-19. TCRdb re-called the 5' RACE reads through MiXCR, storing one row per CDR3 protein. The top ten clones hold 13% to 15% of a sample with around 150,000 distinct CDR3 sequences, about 14% of them seen once. Sequences were obtained from PBMCs or a T cell subset sorted from them (not recorded which). These receptors were obtained from an adult woman who had mild COVID-19 (a few samples of this study predate the infection). Cell type and time point are not known.

This rearrangement joins TRBV19 to TRBJ1-5; unclear D gene. This CDR3 comprises 17 residues. With 0 bases removed from V and 2 bases from J, the gap between germline ends came to 14 bases. Per germline, CDR1 LNHDA and CDR2 SQIVND (reference sequence). CDR3 nucleotide sequence: TGTGCCAGTAGTATAGACCACCTCTGGGGTGGCAATCAGCCCCAGCATTTT. Translated: CASSIDHLWGGNQPQHF.

This chain connects TRBV20-1 to TRBJ2-2; tentative D call: TRBD1 (6 bases). The CDR3 totals 13 residues. Germline V gene data show CDR1 as DFQATT and CDR2 as SNEGSKA (reference sequence). Trimming removed 6 bases at V and 5 bases at J, with 13 bases between. The CDR3 sequence is CSATRDMTGELFF. CDR3 DNA sequence: TGCAGTGCCACCCGGGACATGACCGGGGAGCTGTTTTTT.

The CDR3 bases are TGTGCCAGATTGAAAGCCGACAGGGGCTACAATGAGCAGTTCTTC. Amino acids: CARLKADRGYNEQFF. V usage is TRBV12-3 or TRBV12-4 and J usage is TRBJ2-1; 8 positions agree with TRBD1. V lost 9 bases and J lost 3; bases outside the gene matches: 10. The length of the CDR3 is 15 residues.

The rearrangement uses TRBV3-1 and TRBJ2-7; D perhaps matches TRBD2 (5 bases). Germline values: CDR1 LGHDT, CDR2 YNNKEL (reference sequence). The V gene lost 0 bases and the J gene lost 2 bases, with 14 bases spanning the gap. This CDR3 is built from 16 residues. The CDR3 protein is CASSQDGSSRTYEQYF. The CDR3 DNA is TGTGCCAGCAGCCAAGATGGATCTAGCCGGACCTACGAGCAGTACTTC.

The sample holds a few counts of this clonotype. Written as DNA, the CDR3 is TGTGCCAGCAGCACCTACACTAGGTCCCGGGATACGCAGTATTTT. Translated, it gives CASSTYTRSRDTQYF. The genes are TRBV21-1 and TRBJ2-3; the D call of TRBD2 is as the table states it, not checked on the DNA. TRBV21-1 corresponds to a pseudogene. The CDR3 is 15 amino acids.

The chain is built from TRBV7-9 and TRBJ1-1, with D uncertain. The germline V gene has CDR1 SEHNR and CDR2 FQNEAQ (reference sequence). Trimming left V 4 bases short and J 4 bases short, with 19 bases between. The CDR3 sequence is 16 residues long. CDR3 in amino acids: CASSSSTWFKGTEAFF. The CDR3 region has the DNA TGTGCCAGCAGCTCATCTACATGGTTCAAAGGCACTGAAGCTTTCTTT.

This chain uses TRBV5-1 with TRBJ2-3; D call uncertain. V was cut by 0 bases and J by 4 bases, with 12 bases left in between. The V gene's germline CDR1 is SGHRS and CDR2 YFSETQ. The CDR3 length is 15 residues. CDR3 in amino acids: CASSLGLPYADTQYF. The DNA for the CDR3 is TGCGCCAGCAGCTTGGGTCTCCCCTACGCAGATACGCAGTATTTT.

The V gene is TRBV24-1, the J gene TRBJ2-3; D remains unclear. This CDR3 has 13 residues. CDR1 is KGHDR and CDR2 is SFDVKD in the germline V gene. Deletions cut 4 bases from V and 4 bases from J, with 8 bases between. The DNA of the CDR3 is TGTGCCACCAGTGAAACATTGGCAGATACGCAGTATTTT. This encodes CATSETLADTQYF.

In this sample, this clonotype turned up a few times. The V and J genes are TRBV20-1 and TRBJ2-7; possibly TRBD2 for D (5 bases). The CDR3 has 15 amino acids. The germline CDR1 and CDR2 sequences are DFQATT and SNEGSKA (reference sequence). V dropped 6 bases and J dropped 0 bases, with 18 bases sitting between them. CDR3 DNA: TGCAGTGCCGCCCCCTTGAGCGGAGACTCCTACGAGCAGTACTTC. Encoded protein: CSAAPLSGDSYEQYF.

This clonotype was counted many times. The chain couples TRBV6-5 to TRBJ1-2; 10 bases align to TRBD1. This CDR3 has 13 residues. In germline, CDR1 is MNHEY, CDR2 SVGAGI. V dropped 7 bases and J dropped 8; count of bases not matched to a gene: 7. CDR3 in DNA: TGTGCCAGCACAGCCGGGACAGGGGTGGGCTACACCTTC. This encodes CASTAGTGVGYTF.

This clonotype has just a few counts. V usage is TRBV5-1 and J usage is TRBJ2-3; weak D call: TRBD2 (5 bases). The CDR3 runs to 15 residues. Trimming removed 2 bases from V and 3 bases from J, with 13 bases in between. CDR1 and CDR2 (germline): SGHRS, YFSETQ. The DNA of the CDR3 is TGCGCCAGCAGCTTAGGCGGAAGGGAGACAGATACGCAGTATTTT. It yields the protein CASSLGGRETDTQYF. The full variable domain, completed using reference TRBV5-1 and TRBJ2-3, is KAGVTQTPRYLIKTRGQQVTLSCSPISGHRSVSWYQQTPGQGLQFLFEYFSETQRNKGNFPGRFSGRQFSNSRSEMNVSTLELGDSALYLCASSLGGRETDTQYFGPGTRLTVL.

This clonotype was counted between two and nine times. V usage is TRBV5-6 and J usage is TRBJ2-7, with D hard to call. The CDR3 consists of 16 residues. The V end lost 3 bases, the J end lost 1 base, and 17 bases lay between the germline ends. Germline V gene sequence: CDR1 SGHDT, CDR2 YYEEEE. The CDR3 loop is CASSSPGAVVSYEQYF. The CDR3 coding sequence is TGTGCCAGCAGCTCACCAGGTGCCGTCGTGTCCTACGAGCAGTACTTC.

This clonotype was recorded at least ten times. The chain combines TRBV12-3 or TRBV12-4 with TRBJ2-2; D remains unclear. The germline V and J ends were trimmed by 1 base and 6 bases, with 6 bases remaining between them. The CDR3 runs to 13 residues. CDR3 DNA sequence: TGTGCCAGCAGTTTAGGAGCAGCCGGGGAGCTGTTTTTT. Translating it yields CASSLGAAGELFF.

The J gene is TRBJ2-3, the V gene TRBV29-1; 9 nucleotides line up with TRBD2. Germline V gene sequence: CDR1 SQVTM, CDR2 ANQGSEA. This CDR3 is 14 amino acids long. V trimming: 7 bases; J trimming: 0 bases; junction bases outside the gene matches: 5. CDR3 sequence reads: CSASSGASTDTQYF. CDR3 nucleotides: TGCAGCGCCTCTAGCGGGGCTAGCACAGATACGCAGTATTTT.

This clonotype was counted between two and nine times. The genes are TRBV3-1 and TRBJ1-3; D is unclear. Germline CDR1 reads LGHDT; CDR2 reads YNNKEL (reference sequence). The length of the CDR3 is 12 residues. Trimming pared 2 bases from V and 2 bases from J, leaving 1 base between. The CDR3: CASSQTGNTIYF. As DNA, the CDR3 is TGTGCCAGCAGCCAAACTGGAAACACCATATATTTT.